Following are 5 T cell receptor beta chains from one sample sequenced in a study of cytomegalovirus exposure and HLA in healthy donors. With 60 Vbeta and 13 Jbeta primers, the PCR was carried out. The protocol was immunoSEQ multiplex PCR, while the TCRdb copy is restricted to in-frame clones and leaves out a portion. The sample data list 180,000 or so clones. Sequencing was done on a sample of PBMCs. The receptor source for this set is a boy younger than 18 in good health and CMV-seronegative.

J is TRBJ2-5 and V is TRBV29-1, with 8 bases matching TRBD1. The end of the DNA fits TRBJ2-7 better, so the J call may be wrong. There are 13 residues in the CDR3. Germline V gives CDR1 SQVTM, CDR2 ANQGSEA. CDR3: CSGGSGQAYEQYF. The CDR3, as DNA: TGCAGCGGAGGCTCGGGACAGGCCTACGAGCAGTACTTC.

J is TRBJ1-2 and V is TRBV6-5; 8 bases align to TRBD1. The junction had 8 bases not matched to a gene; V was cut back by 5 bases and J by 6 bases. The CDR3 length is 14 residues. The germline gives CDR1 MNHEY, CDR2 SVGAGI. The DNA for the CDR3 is TGTGCCAGCAGTATCGGACAGGGTCGGAATGGCTACACCTTC. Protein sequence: CASSIGQGRNGYTF.

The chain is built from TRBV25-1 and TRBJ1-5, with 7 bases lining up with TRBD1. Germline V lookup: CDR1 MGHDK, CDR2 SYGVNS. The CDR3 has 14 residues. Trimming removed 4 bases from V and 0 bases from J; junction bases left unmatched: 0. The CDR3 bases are TGTGCCAGCAGTGGGGACAGTAGCAATCAGCCCCAGCATTTT. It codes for CASSGDSSNQPQHF.

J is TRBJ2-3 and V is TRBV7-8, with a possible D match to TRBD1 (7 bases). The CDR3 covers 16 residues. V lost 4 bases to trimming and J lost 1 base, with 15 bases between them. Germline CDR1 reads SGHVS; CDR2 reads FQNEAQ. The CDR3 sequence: CASSSLPGGRTDTQYF. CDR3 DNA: TGTGCCAGCAGCTCCCTCCCAGGGGGGCGCACAGATACGCAGTATTTT. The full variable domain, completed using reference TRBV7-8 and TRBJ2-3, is GAGVSQSPRYKVAKRGQDVALRCDPISGHVSLFWYQQALGQGPEFLTYFQNEAQLDKSGLPSDRFFAERPEGSVSTLKIQRTQQEDSAVYLCASSSLPGGRTDTQYFGPGTRLTVL.

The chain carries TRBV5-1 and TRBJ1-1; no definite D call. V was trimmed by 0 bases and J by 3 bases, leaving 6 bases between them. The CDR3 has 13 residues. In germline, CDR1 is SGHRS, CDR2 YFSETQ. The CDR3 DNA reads TGCGCCAGCAGCTTGGGGGAGCACACTGAAGCTTTCTTT. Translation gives CASSLGEHTEAFF.